The rows below give T cell receptor beta chains drawn from one sample of a study of T cell repertoires in ileal Crohn's disease. Assay used: immunoSEQ multiplex PCR; TCRdb lists only in-frame clones, some missing. The table records more than 11,000 clones, 84% of them present only once. The specimen sequenced was ileal tissue. The receptors originated from an adult with Crohn's disease. Each CDR3 is given with its conserved first and last residue. D genes are given only for firm matches. Clone size appears in some rows only: once, few, many, or a class for an expanded clone.

cdr3_aa,cdr3_nt,d_call,v_call,clone_size,j_call
CASSPQTGHTGELFF,TGTGCCAGCTCACCCCAGACAGGTCACACCGGGGAGCTGTTTTTT,NA,TRBV18,NA,TRBJ2-2
CSRGTGAKGAFF,TGCTCCCGGGGGACAGGGGCGAAAGGTGCTTTCTTT,TRBD1,TRBV28,NA,TRBJ1-1
CAWSRGQPDQPQHF,TGTGCCTGGAGCCGCGGACAGCCAGATCAGCCCCAGCATTTT,NA,TRBV30,NA,TRBJ1-5
CASSSMGAGQPQHF,TGTGCCAGCAGCTCTATGGGGGCCGGGCAGCCCCAGCATTTT,NA,TRBV7-2,NA,TRBJ1-5
CASSLNPTSLGETQYF,TGTGCCAGCAGTCTAAACCCGACTAGCTTGGGGGAGACCCAGTACTTC,TRBD2,TRBV2,NA,TRBJ2-5
CASSDRDRGRDGYTF,TGTGCCAGCAGCGACCGGGACAGGGGGCGTGATGGCTACACCTTC,TRBD1,TRBV9,NA,TRBJ1-2
CASIQGADYGYTF,TGTGCCAGTATACAGGGGGCTGACTATGGCTACACCTTC,TRBD1,TRBV19,few,TRBJ1-2
CASSQDRGTNEKLFF,TGCGCCAGCAGCCAAGACAGGGGGACTAATGAAAAACTGTTTTTT,TRBD1,TRBV4-3,NA,TRBJ1-4
CASSPTRLTDSGYTF,TGTGCCAGCAGCCCAACACGACTGACGGACTCGGGCTACACCTTC,NA,TRBV2,NA,TRBJ1-2
CASSISGGRRDTQYF,TGTGCCAGTAGTATAAGCGGGGGGCGGCGAGATACGCAGTATTTT,TRBD2,TRBV19,few,TRBJ2-3
CASSFVNYEQYF,TGCGCCAGCAGCTTTGTTAACTACGAGCAGTACTTC,NA,TRBV5-1,NA,TRBJ2-7
CATRLAGTDTQYF,TGCGCCACCAGACTAGCGGGTACAGATACGCAGTATTTT,TRBD2,TRBV10-1,NA,TRBJ2-3
CASSLQADLAARNEQFF,TGTGCCAGCAGCCTCCAGGCGGATCTAGCGGCCCGGAATGAGCAGTTCTTC,TRBD2,TRBV7-9,NA,TRBJ2-1
CASSLEGFSSYNEQFF,TGCGCCAGCAGCTTGGAGGGGTTTAGCTCCTACAATGAGCAGTTCTTC,NA,TRBV5-1,NA,TRBJ2-1
CATGLWPGGQYEQFF,TGTGCCACCGGGCTTTGGCCAGGGGGCCAGTATGAGCAGTTCTTC,TRBD1,TRBV15,NA,TRBJ2-1
CASSLPGGAGINQPQHF,TGTGCCAGCAGTCTCCCCGGCGGGGCAGGGATCAATCAGCCCCAGCATTTT,NA,TRBV2,NA,TRBJ1-5
CAISESRNTEAFF,TGTGCCATCAGTGAGTCTAGGAACACTGAAGCTTTCTTT,NA,TRBV10-3,few,TRBJ1-1
CASSLGASGYEQYF,TGTGCCAGCAGCTTAGGGGCCTCTGGCTACGAGCAGTACTTC,NA,TRBV7-9,NA,TRBJ2-7
CASASDRANEAFF,TGTGCTAGTGCCTCGGACAGGGCTAATGAAGCTTTCTTT,TRBD1,TRBV12-5,NA,TRBJ1-1
CASGAGAQAYEQYF,TGTGCCAGCGGCGCGGGAGCTCAGGCCTACGAGCAGTACTTC,TRBD2,TRBV11-3,NA,TRBJ2-7
CASSYTRLAGYNEQFF,TGTGCCAGCAGTTACACGAGACTAGCGGGATACAATGAGCAGTTCTTC,TRBD2,TRBV6-6,NA,TRBJ2-1
CAIRNDRGDSPLHF,TGTGCCATCAGGAATGACAGGGGGGACTCACCCCTCCACTTT,TRBD1,TRBV10-3,once,TRBJ1-6
CASSLPGQGLYNEQFF,TGTGCCAGCAGTTTACCTGGACAGGGGCTATACAATGAGCAGTTCTTC,TRBD1,TRBV28,few,TRBJ2-1
CAGSQTGGVDEQYF,TGTGCCGGCTCCCAAACAGGGGGCGTCGACGAGCAGTACTTC,TRBD1,TRBV28,once,TRBJ2-7
CASSRVGRVLNEQYF,TGTGCCTCATCCAGGGTGGGTCGGGTTCTGAACGAGCAGTACTTC,NA,TRBV27,NA,TRBJ2-7
CSVEGRGWHEQYF,TGCAGCGTTGAAGGGCGGGGTTGGCACGAGCAGTACTTC,NA,TRBV29-1,NA,TRBJ2-7
CASSTGSSYSPLHF,TGTGCCAGCAGCACGGGTTCTAGCTACTCACCCCTCCACTTT,NA,TRBV6-5,NA,TRBJ1-6
CASSSTTGLSEQYF,TGTGCCAGCAGCTCAACTACAGGTTTGAGTGAGCAGTACTTC,NA,TRBV7-6,NA,TRBJ2-7
CASSIDRNTGELFF,TGTGCCAGTAGTATTGACAGGAACACCGGGGAGCTGTTTTTT,NA,TRBV19,NA,TRBJ2-2
CASSLTSVEQFF,TGTGCCAGCAGCCTTACTAGCGTTGAGCAGTTCTTC,TRBD2,TRBV4-2,NA,TRBJ2-1
CASRDNKGTDTQYF,TGTGCCAGCCGGGACAACAAAGGGACAGATACGCAGTATTTT,NA,TRBV19,NA,TRBJ2-3
CASSASFGQPQHF,TGTGCCAGCAGCGCCTCGTTCGGTCAGCCCCAGCATTTT,NA,TRBV7-2,NA,TRBJ1-5
CAISEPFREKLNSPLHF,TGTGCCATCAGTGAACCATTCAGGGAAAAATTGAATTCACCCCTCCACTTT,NA,TRBV10-3,NA,TRBJ1-6
CASSSFSVDGYTF,TGTGCCAGCAGTTCCTTCTCGGTAGATGGCTACACCTTC,NA,TRBV6-5,NA,TRBJ1-2
CASSRGGGYEQYF,TGCGCCAGCAGCCGTGGCGGGGGCTACGAGCAGTACTTC,TRBD2,TRBV4-3,NA,TRBJ2-7
CASSWGQGAGEKLFF,TGCGCCAGCAGCTGGGGACAGGGGGCAGGTGAAAAACTGTTTTTT,TRBD1,TRBV5-1,NA,TRBJ1-4
CASSRGINYGYTF,TGCGCCAGCAGTAGGGGTATTAACTATGGCTACACCTTC,NA,TRBV10-2,NA,TRBJ1-2
CASSPGQGPYGYTF,TGTGCCAGCAGCCCTGGACAGGGACCCTATGGCTACACCTTC,TRBD1,TRBV7-8,NA,TRBJ1-2